This is a list of T cell receptor beta chains from one sample in a study of cytomegalovirus exposure and HLA in healthy donors. The protocol was immunoSEQ multiplex PCR, while the TCRdb copy is restricted to in-frame clones and leaves out a portion. The sample holds about 260,000 clones; under 80% are singletons and the top ten take around 2%. Sequencing used PBMCs. These receptors all come from a female donor in good health and CMV-seronegative. Each CDR3 is given with its conserved first and last residue. A D gene is named only where the DNA matches it firmly. Size is omitted from some rows. Given values are once, few, many or a class for expanded clones.

CASSSTPLSYNEQFF,TGCGCCAGCAGCTCGACTCCACTCTCCTACAATGAGCAGTTCTTC,-,-,TRBV5-1,TRBJ2-1
CAIRSTETQYF,TGTGCCATCAGATCTACGGAGACCCAGTACTTC,-,-,TRBV10-3,TRBJ2-5
CASSLPGTGNKETQYF,TGTGCCAGCAGCTTACCCGGGACAGGTAACAAAGAGACCCAGTACTTC,TRBD1,-,TRBV11-2,TRBJ2-5
CASSAPGAWEQFF,TGTGCCAGCAGCGCCCCCGGTGCGTGGGAGCAGTTCTTC,-,-,TRBV9,TRBJ2-1
CASSQFGSEQYF,TGTGCCAGCAGCCAATTCGGTAGCGAGCAGTACTTC,-,-,TRBV14,TRBJ2-7
CASRPTGTGASSGNTIYF,TGTGCCAGCAGACCAACCGGGACAGGGGCGAGCTCTGGAAACACCATATATTTT,TRBD1,-,TRBV14,TRBJ1-3
CASSIVRQGTLNTEAFF,TGTGCCAGTAGTATAGTTCGACAGGGGACATTGAACACTGAAGCTTTCTTT,TRBD1,few,TRBV19,TRBJ1-1
CASSQIDIDYGYTF,TGCGCCAGCAGCCAGATAGACATTGACTATGGCTACACCTTC,-,-,TRBV4-1,TRBJ1-2
CASSDGTALPFSGNTIYF,TGTGCCAGCAGTGACGGGACAGCATTACCGTTTTCTGGAAACACCATATATTTT,TRBD1,-,TRBV6-1,TRBJ1-3
CASSLGQGSQPQHF,TGCGCCAGCAGCTTGGGGCAGGGGAGTCAGCCCCAGCATTTT,-,-,TRBV5-1,TRBJ1-5
CASSWAGGADYGYTF,TGCGCCAGCAGCTGGGCAGGGGGCGCCGACTATGGCTACACCTTC,TRBD1,-,TRBV5-1,TRBJ1-2
CASSLDWYNEQFF,TGCGCCAGCAGCTTAGACTGGTACAATGAGCAGTTCTTC,-,-,TRBV5-1,TRBJ2-1
CASSQDRSGGKSYEQYF,TGCGCCAGCAGCCAAGATAGGTCCGGAGGGAAGTCCTACGAGCAGTACTTC,-,-,TRBV4-1,TRBJ2-7
CASRSLVGTSGINEQFF,TGTGCCAGCAGGTCACTAGTTGGGACTAGCGGGATCAATGAGCAGTTCTTC,TRBD2,-,TRBV5-4,TRBJ2-1
CASSGGTSGRAFNEQFF,TGTGCCAGCAGCGGGGGGACTAGCGGGAGGGCGTTCAATGAGCAGTTCTTC,TRBD2,-,TRBV9,TRBJ2-1
CASSTSPFFEAREKLFF,TGTGCCAGCAGTACATCCCCCTTTTTTGAGGCGAGGGAAAAACTGTTTTTT,-,-,TRBV28,TRBJ1-4
CASSIGLSTDTQYF,TGTGCCAGTAGTATAGGGCTTAGCACAGATACGCAGTATTTT,-,few,TRBV19,TRBJ2-3
CASSLTGRSTDTQYF,TGTGCCAGCAGCTTGACAGGGAGAAGCACAGATACGCAGTATTTT,-,-,TRBV5-6,TRBJ2-3
CASSPTSGSYNEQFF,TGTGCCAGCAGTCCTACTAGCGGATCCTACAATGAGCAGTTCTTC,TRBD2,-,TRBV6-5,TRBJ2-1
CASSLTVNEQFF,TGCGCCAGCAGCTTGACGGTCAATGAGCAGTTCTTC,-,-,TRBV5-1,TRBJ2-1
CASSIGSERPRFYNEQFF,TGTGCCAGTAGTATTGGTAGTGAGCGCCCGAGGTTTTACAATGAGCAGTTCTTC,-,-,TRBV19,TRBJ2-1
CASSPGATGQVYNEQFF,TGTGCCAGCAGCCCAGGGGCTACGGGACAGGTGTACAATGAGCAGTTCTTC,TRBD1,once,TRBV5-4,TRBJ2-1
CASLETQGTINTEAFF,TGTGCCAGCTTAGAGACCCAGGGGACCATTAACACTGAAGCTTTCTTT,-,-,TRBV18,TRBJ1-1
CASSISGRPSYEQYF,TGTGCCAGCAGCATAAGCGGGAGGCCCTCCTACGAGCAGTACTTC,TRBD2,-,TRBV7-9,TRBJ2-7